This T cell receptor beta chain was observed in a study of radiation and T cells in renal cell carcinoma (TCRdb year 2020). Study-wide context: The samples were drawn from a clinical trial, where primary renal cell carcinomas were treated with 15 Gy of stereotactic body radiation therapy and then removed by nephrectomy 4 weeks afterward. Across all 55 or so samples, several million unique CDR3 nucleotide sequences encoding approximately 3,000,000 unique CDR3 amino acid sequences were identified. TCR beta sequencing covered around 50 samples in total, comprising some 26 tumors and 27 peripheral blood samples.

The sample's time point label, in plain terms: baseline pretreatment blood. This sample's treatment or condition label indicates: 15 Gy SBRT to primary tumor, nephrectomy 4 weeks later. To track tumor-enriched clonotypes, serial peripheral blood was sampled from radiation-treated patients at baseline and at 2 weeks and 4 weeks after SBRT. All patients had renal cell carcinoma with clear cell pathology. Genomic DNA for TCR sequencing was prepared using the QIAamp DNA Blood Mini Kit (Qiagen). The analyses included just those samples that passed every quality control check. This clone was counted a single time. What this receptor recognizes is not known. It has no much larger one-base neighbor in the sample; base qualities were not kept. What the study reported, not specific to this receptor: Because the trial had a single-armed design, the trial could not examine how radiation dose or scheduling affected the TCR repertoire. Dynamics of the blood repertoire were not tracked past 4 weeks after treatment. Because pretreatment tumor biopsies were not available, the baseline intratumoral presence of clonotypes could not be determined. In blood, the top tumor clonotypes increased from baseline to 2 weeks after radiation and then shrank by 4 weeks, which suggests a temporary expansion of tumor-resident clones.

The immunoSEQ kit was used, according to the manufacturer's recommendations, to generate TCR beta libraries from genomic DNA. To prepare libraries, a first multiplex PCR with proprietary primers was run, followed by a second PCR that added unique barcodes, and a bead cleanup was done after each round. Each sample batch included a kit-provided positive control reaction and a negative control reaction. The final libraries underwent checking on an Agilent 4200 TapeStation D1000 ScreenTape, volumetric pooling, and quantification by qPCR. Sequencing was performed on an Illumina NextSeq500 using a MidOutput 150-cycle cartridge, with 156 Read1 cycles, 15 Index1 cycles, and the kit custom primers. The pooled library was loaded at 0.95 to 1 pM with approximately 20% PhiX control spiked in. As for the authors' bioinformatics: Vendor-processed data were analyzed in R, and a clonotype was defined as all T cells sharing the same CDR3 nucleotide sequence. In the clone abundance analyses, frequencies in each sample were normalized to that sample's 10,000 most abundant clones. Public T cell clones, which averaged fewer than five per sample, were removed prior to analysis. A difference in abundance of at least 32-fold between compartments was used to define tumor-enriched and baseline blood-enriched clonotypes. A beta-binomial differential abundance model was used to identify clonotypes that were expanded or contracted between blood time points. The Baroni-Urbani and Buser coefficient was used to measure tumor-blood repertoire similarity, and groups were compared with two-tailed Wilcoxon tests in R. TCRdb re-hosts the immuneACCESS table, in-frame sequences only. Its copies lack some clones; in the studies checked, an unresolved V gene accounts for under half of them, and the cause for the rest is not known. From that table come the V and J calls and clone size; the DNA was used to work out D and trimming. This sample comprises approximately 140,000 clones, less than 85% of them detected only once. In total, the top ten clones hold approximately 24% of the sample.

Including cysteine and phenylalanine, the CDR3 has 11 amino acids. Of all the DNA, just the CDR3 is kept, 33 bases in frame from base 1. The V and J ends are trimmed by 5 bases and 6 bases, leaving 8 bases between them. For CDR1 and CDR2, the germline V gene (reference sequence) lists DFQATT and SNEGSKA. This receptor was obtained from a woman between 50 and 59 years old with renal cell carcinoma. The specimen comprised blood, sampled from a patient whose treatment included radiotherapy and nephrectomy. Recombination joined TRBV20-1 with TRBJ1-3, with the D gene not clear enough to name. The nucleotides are TGCAGTGCTGCTCAGACAAACACCATATATTTT. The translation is CSAAQTNTIYF.